This T cell receptor beta chain was captured by sequencing in a study of T-cell reconstitution after alpha-beta-depleted transplantation in children (dated by TCRdb to 2016 to 2018). Study-wide context: Using TCR repertoire profiling, the study quantitatively followed how T-cell immune reconstitution unfolded in children after TCRalphabeta/CD19-depleted allogeneic hematopoietic cell transplantation. Paper-wide results and their limitations: About two months after transplant, the apparently early recovery of alphabetaT-cell counts reportedly depended on just several hundred clones that had expanded rapidly and came from non-depleted graft cells. The high TCRbeta diversity at day 60 in some patients was ascribed to recipient T cells and intrathymic progenitors that had survived conditioning. Hyperexpanded clone frequencies declined over subsequent months; after one year, T-cell counts and TCRbeta diversity were mostly attributed to newly produced T cells.

This clonotype was seen repeatedly, ten times or more. The target of this receptor is not known. No base-level quality is on record; no much larger clone is a single base apart. Library construction relied on PCR. Instrument used: Illumina HiSeq 2500. To normalize quantification of the TCRbeta repertoire, the TCR libraries were built with molecular barcoding that relied on unique molecular identifiers. Through fastp at Q25 and MiXCR, TCRdb rebuilt clones from the public reads, retaining in-frame beta chains. All rows with the same CDR3 protein become a single entry with the most common DNA and genes. The table for this sample lists about 600,000 distinct CDR3 sequences; approximately 13% of them were counted only once. The ten top clones hold about 2.2% of the sample. The treatment or condition label of this sample denotes: allogeneic hematopoietic cell transplantation with graft depleted of TCRalphabeta T cells and CD19 B cells. The transplant recipients were children given TCRalphabeta/CD19-depleted allogeneic hematopoietic cell grafts.

The junction shows trimming of 6 bases on V and 3 bases on J, plus 8 bases between the germline ends. CDR3 length: 13 amino acids, cysteine to phenylalanine. The retained sequence is limited to the CDR3, 39 bases, with the frame set at the first base. For CDR1 and CDR2, the germline V gene lists MDHEN and SYDVKM. The source was PBMCs, mostly from graft donor cells, collected 360 days after TCRalphabeta/CD19-depleted stem cell transplant. The chain is assembled from TRBV28 and TRBJ2-2; too little of a D gene remains to name it. This clonotype was sampled from a male patient aged 10 to 17 who had a stem cell transplant for acute myeloid leukemia, so the T cells may come from the graft donor. The CDR3 reads as follows: CASSRLDTGELFF. The nucleotides read TGTGCCAGCAGCCGGTTGGACACCGGGGAGCTGTTTTTT.